This TCR beta chain was sequenced in a study of T cell repertoires in cytomegalovirus infection. At the level of the study: Matching HLA type and CMV infection were both indicated by public TCR beta signatures. General observations from the study: Carriage of CMV together with the relevant HLA was identifiable through cumulative public TCR beta family frequency. In two of eight donors, the top clonotype was HLA-C-restricted CMV-specific.

CDR1 MNHEY and CDR2 SVGAGI come from the germline V gene. Trimming cost V 2 bases and J 5 bases, with 4 bases left between them. This CDR3 has 11 amino acids. From the reads, TCRdb called clonotypes with MiXCR, one entry per CDR3 protein. The repertoire holds nearly 450,000 distinct CDR3 sequences, with under 40% as singletons. In this sample, this clonotype turned up a few times. Its antigen remains unknown. Material for sequencing was PBMCs. The chain has TRBV6-5 and TRBJ2-7, with D unclear. This clonotype was obtained from a human donor in good health (CMV status not recorded). Some clones in this sample may be carry-over from other donors' samples. The CDR3 nucleotides are TGTGCCAGCAGTTACAATGACGAGCAGTACTTC. This translates into CASSYNDEQYF.